This TCR beta chain was observed in a study of T-cell reconstitution after alpha-beta-depleted transplantation in children. Study-level findings and limits: From newly produced T cells came most of the T-cell counts and diversity one year after transplant. Roughly two months post-transplant, alpha-beta T cells reportedly originated from several hundred graft clones that had expanded.

V lost 2 bases, J lost 3 bases, and 8 bases lay in between. The CDR3 spans 13 residues. From germline, CDR1 is MNHEY and CDR2 SVGAGI. As to this clonotype: Antigen specificity is unknown.

Preparing the TCRbeta library involved the use of unique molecular identifiers. TCRdb re-derived calls from the PCR reads in MiXCR, one entry per CDR3 protein. The sample holds about 470,000 distinct CDR3 sequences, roughly 43% seen once. This specimen consisted of PBMCs, obtained before TCRalphabeta/CD19-depleted stem cell transplant. V gene TRBV6-5 combines with J gene TRBJ2-7; D unresolved. This receptor was taken from a girl aged 2 to 10 with aplastic anemia, due to receive a stem cell transplant. For the CDR3, the DNA is TGTGCCAGCAGTTACCATTCTGGCTACGAGCAGTACTTC. Its protein product is CASSYHSGYEQYF.